These 29 T cell receptor beta chains share one sample of origin, sequenced in a study of blood T cell repertoires in COVID-19. Libraries were prepared by immunoSEQ multiplex PCR; TCRdb keeps only in-frame clonotypes and omits some of them. The sample has a few hundred thousand clones; around nine tenths are singletons. The sample comprised PBMCs or T cells enriched from blood (not recorded which). These receptors all come from a woman aged 30 to 39 who had recovered from COVID-19.

The chain carries TRBV29-1 and TRBJ1-2; the D gene is possibly TRBD1 (5 bases). V lost 5 bases and J 2 bases, leaving 27 bases between the germline ends. The CDR3 is 18 residues long. Germline CDR1 is SQVTM and CDR2 is ANQGSEA. The CDR3 reads CSVTPTAGLSSVNYGYTF. The CDR3 DNA reads as TGCAGCGTTACTCCCACTGCGGGACTCTCTTCAGTAAACTATGGCTACACCTTC.

This chain joins TRBV27 and TRBJ2-1; tentatively, D is TRBD2 (5 bases). V was pared by 6 bases and J by 9 bases, with 18 bases between. This CDR3 region has 14 residues. The germline V gene encodes CDR1 MNHEY and CDR2 SMNVEV (reference sequence). The CDR3 spells CASRYRESVGEQFF. CDR3 sequence (DNA): TGTGCCAGCAGATATAGGGAGTCGGTCGGTGAGCAGTTCTTC.

The genes are TRBV15 and TRBJ1-3; 8 positions agree with TRBD1. V trimming: 4 bases; J trimming: 6 bases; junction bases outside the gene matches: 5. This CDR3 has 14 residues. Germline values: CDR1 LNHNV, CDR2 YYDKDF (reference sequence). The CDR3 DNA follows: TGTGCCACCAGCATCGGACAGGGCACAAACACCATATATTTT. Translated, it gives CATSIGQGTNTIYF.

This chain uses TRBV11-2 with TRBJ2-1; tentative D call: TRBD2 (6 bases). V shed 8 bases and J shed 10 bases, with 12 bases lying between them. CDR3 length equals 11 residues. Germline lookup yields CDR1 SGHAT and CDR2 FQNNGV. The CDR3 coding sequence is TGTGCCAGCGCCCGGGGGTCGGAGCAGTTCTTC. It specifies CASARGSEQFF.

The gene calls are TRBV29-1 and TRBJ2-5, with 7 bases aligning to TRBD2. The CDR3 has 14 amino acids. Trimming removed 1 base from V and 4 bases from J; junction bases left unmatched: 6. Per the germline V gene, CDR1 is SQVTM and CDR2 is ANQGSEA. CDR3 protein: CSVEVLAALETQYF. The CDR3 DNA reads TGCAGCGTTGAAGTCCTAGCGGCCCTAGAGACCCAGTACTTC. Full variable domain (rest looked up from reference TRBV29-1 and TRBJ2-5): SAVISQKPSRDICQRGTSLTIQCQVDSQVTMMFWYRQQPGQSLTLIATANQGSEATYESGFVIDKFPISRPNLTFSTLTVSNMSPEDSSIYLCSVEVLAALETQYFGPGTRLLVL.

A note on this clone: This sample also contains other DNA sequences that code for the same CDR3. The chain joins TRBV6-5 to TRBJ1-1; TRBD1 matches 7 bases. V lost 8 bases to trimming and J lost 1 base; unmatched junction nucleotides: 4. The CDR3 spans 13 residues. From germline, CDR1 is MNHEY and CDR2 SVGAGI. CDR3 amino acids: CASSRTGNTEAFF. For the CDR3, the DNA is TGTGCCAGCTCGAGGACAGGGAACACTGAAGCTTTCTTT.

The J gene is TRBJ2-5, the V gene TRBV6-5; tentatively, D is TRBD2 (6 bases). The germline CDR1 and CDR2 sequences are MNHEY and SVGAGI. Trimming took off 2 bases at V and 1 base at J, with 8 bases between the two ends. This CDR3 region has 14 residues. The CDR3 DNA follows: TGTGCCAGCAGTTACGCGACTAGCCAAGAGACCCAGTACTTC. This encodes CASSYATSQETQYF.

This clone showed up just once. This chain uses TRBV10-1 with TRBJ2-1; D possibly corresponds to TRBD2 (6 bases). V was cut by 4 bases and J by 15 bases, with 13 bases left in between. The CDR3 spans 11 residues. The germline gives CDR1 WNHNN, CDR2 SYGVQD (reference sequence). For the CDR3, the DNA is TGCGCCAGCAGTGGTGCTGGGACTCCGTTCTTC. Amino acid sequence: CASSGAGTPFF.

In nucleotides, the CDR3 is TGTGCCAGCAGCGAAAGCATAGCGTACGAGCAGTACTTC. Protein: CASSESIAYEQYF. The rearrangement uses TRBV25-1 and TRBJ2-7; D may be TRBD2 (5 bases). CDR1 and CDR2 (germline): MGHDK, SYGVNS. V gave up 6 bases and J gave up 4 bases, with 13 bases separating them. CDR3 size: 13 residues.

The rearrangement uses TRBV15 and TRBJ2-1; the match to TRBD2 covers 8 bases. The CDR3 runs 16 residues. J gave up 7 bases and V 1 base, and 9 bases lay outside the gene matches. CDR1 and CDR2 from the germline V gene are LNHNV and YYDKDF (reference sequence). This CDR3 is CATSRGARGRLNEQFF. CDR3 nucleotides: TGTGCCACCAGCAGAGGGGCTCGCGGGAGGTTAAATGAGCAGTTCTTC.

The CDR3 here is CASSYSGTMNGEQYF. CDR3 DNA: TGTGCCAGCAGTTACTCAGGGACAATGAATGGCGAGCAGTACTTC. This chain joins TRBV6-5 and TRBJ2-7; D may be TRBD1 (6 bases). CDR3 length: 15 amino acids. V lost 0 bases and J lost 6, with 15 bases in between. Germline assignment: CDR1 MNHEY and CDR2 SVGAGI.

This rearrangement joins TRBV7-2 to TRBJ1-5, with a tentative D call TRBD1 (6 bases). This CDR3 spans 15 amino acids. The germline CDR1 and CDR2 sequences are SGHTA and FQGNSA. Trimming removed 1 base from V and 3 bases from J, with 10 bases in between. CDR3: CASSLGGTLNQPQHF. DNA for the CDR3: TGTGCCAGCAGCTTAGGTGGGACACTCAATCAGCCCCAGCATTTT.

The chain recombines TRBV6-5 with TRBJ2-7, with D uncertain. The CDR3 is made up of 14 amino acids. V lost 0 bases and J 3 bases, leaving 9 bases between the germline ends. Germline loops: CDR1 MNHEY, CDR2 SVGAGI. CDR3 in DNA: TGTGCCAGCAGTTACTCGAAGAGGAACTACGAGCAGTACTTC. Amino acid sequence: CASSYSKRNYEQYF.

This chain links TRBV21-1 with TRBJ2-1; TRBD1 is the table's D call and was not checked against the DNA. TRBV21-1 is a known pseudogene. This CDR3 is built from 11 residues. CDR3: CASSPQNEQFF. CDR3 coding DNA: TGTGCCAGCAGCCCCCAGAATGAGCAGTTCTTC.

This chain joins TRBV7-6 and TRBJ1-1, with D possibly matching TRBD1 (6 bases). This CDR3 region has 14 residues. Between the trimmed V and J ends, which lost 4 bases and 1 base, there was a span of 10 bases. Germline V lookup: CDR1 SGHVS, CDR2 FNYEAQ. CDR3 loop: CASSSGTTNTEAFF. Written as DNA, the CDR3 is TGTGCCAGCAGCTCCGGGACAACGAACACTGAAGCTTTCTTT.

The chain recombines TRBV19 with TRBJ1-1, with a weak D call TRBD1 (5 bases). The CDR3 has 15 residues. Trimming shortened V by 0 bases and J by 2 bases, and 10 bases separated the two germline ends. Germline CDR1 and CDR2: LNHDA and SQIVND (reference sequence). DNA of the CDR3: TGTGCCAGTAGTATAGATGACAGTGGTAACACTGAAGCTTTCTTT. Translated: CASSIDDSGNTEAFF. Full variable domain (rest looked up from reference TRBV19 and TRBJ1-1): DGGITQSPKYLFRKEGQNVTLSCEQNLNHDAMYWYRQDPGQGLRLIYYSQIVNDFQKGDIAEGYSVSREKKESFPLTVTSAQKNPTAFYLCASSIDDSGNTEAFFGQGTRLTVV.

This clone was detected a few times. V usage is TRBV19 and J usage is TRBJ1-5, with TRBD1 matching 7 bases. The V segment lost 2 bases and the J segment 7 bases; nucleotides outside the gene matches: 5. The CDR3 extends over 14 amino acids. CDR1 LNHDA and CDR2 SQIVND come from the germline V gene (reference sequence). The CDR3 is CASSIWQGDQPQHF. The DNA for the CDR3 is TGTGCCAGTAGTATATGGCAGGGGGACCAGCCCCAGCATTTT.

Here the CDR3 DNA reads TGTGCCATCAAGGGGACAGGGAGGGACGAGCAGTACTTC. This codes for CAIKGTGRDEQYF. The V gene is TRBV7-9, the J gene TRBJ2-7; TRBD1 aligns across 9 bases. The CDR3 runs 13 residues. The germline V gene has CDR1 SEHNR and CDR2 FQNEAQ (reference sequence). The ends lost 10 bases at V and 5 bases at J; junction bases unmatched: 9.

The V call is TRBV7-9, the J call TRBJ2-7; tentatively, D is TRBD2 (5 bases). Germline CDR1 SEHNR, CDR2 FQNEAQ (reference sequence). The CDR3 runs 14 residues. The V and J ends lost 1 base and 2 bases respectively, with 9 bases between them. CDR3 sequence (DNA): TGTGCCAGCAGCTTAGTCAGCGGAACCTACGAGCAGTACTTC. This codes for CASSLVSGTYEQYF. The whole variable domain, filled in from reference TRBV7-9 and TRBJ2-7, reads DTGVSQNPRHKITKRGQNVTFRCDPISEHNRLYWYRQTLGQGPEFLTYFQNEAQLEKSRLLSDRFSAERPKGSFSTLEIQRTEQGDSAMYLCASSLVSGTYEQYFGPGTRLTVT.

The V and J genes are TRBV15 and TRBJ1-4; no reliable D call. This CDR3 has 16 residues. The germline V gene has CDR1 LNHNV and CDR2 YYDKDF (reference sequence). The ends were cut back, 5 bases at V and 7 bases at J, with 20 bases in the middle. The CDR3 spells CATSPLKAEVFEKLFF. The CDR3 region has the DNA TGTGCCACCAGCCCTCTAAAGGCTGAGGTCTTTGAAAAACTGTTTTTT.

This clone was observed many times. The chain has TRBV3-1 (or the pseudogene TRBV3-2) and TRBJ1-1; D is perhaps TRBD1 (5 bases). The CDR3 consists of 13 residues. Germline CDR1 and CDR2: LGHDT and YNNKEL (reference sequence). V was shortened by 5 bases and J by 7 bases, with 14 bases between the two germline ends. This CDR3 is CASSSQDRFEAFF. The CDR3 DNA follows: TGTGCCAGCAGCTCCCAAGACAGATTTGAAGCTTTCTTT.

V gene TRBV10-2 combines with J gene TRBJ1-1; perhaps TRBD1 as D (5 bases). The CDR3 is 15 residues long. Germline V gene data show CDR1 as WSHSY and CDR2 as SAAADI. V dropped 5 bases and J dropped 0 bases, with 13 bases sitting between them. This CDR3 reads CASSTLGAMNTEAFF. The CDR3 region has the DNA TGCGCCAGCAGTACCCTTGGGGCCATGAACACTGAAGCTTTCTTT.

The chain has TRBV29-1 and TRBJ2-7; 7 nucleotides line up with TRBD1. CDR1 SQVTM and CDR2 ANQGSEA come from the germline V gene. V was pared by 4 bases and J by 5 bases, with 8 bases of the junction left unmatched. This CDR3 has 13 amino acids. CDR3 region: CSVVETGFHEQYF. In nucleotides, the CDR3 is TGCAGCGTTGTAGAGACAGGGTTTCACGAGCAGTACTTC.

CDR3 in amino acids: CASSRYRNTGELFF. As DNA, the CDR3 is TGTGCCAGCAGCAGATACAGGAACACCGGGGAGCTGTTTTTT. The chain has TRBV7-3 and TRBJ2-2; unclear D gene. V lost 5 bases to trimming and J lost 1 base, with 8 bases between them. The germline V gene has CDR1 SGHTA and CDR2 FQGTGA. There are 14 residues in the CDR3.

The chain combines TRBV25-1 with TRBJ1-6, with TRBD1 identical over 7 bases. Germline V CDR1 and CDR2: MGHDK, SYGVNS. CDR3 length equals 13 residues. V shed 8 bases and J 4 bases; nucleotides not matched to a gene: 2. CDR3 nucleotides: TGTGCCAGCGGGACAGAATATAATTCACCCCTCCACTTT. It encodes CASGTEYNSPLHF.

The chain uses TRBV28 and TRBJ2-1; 8 nucleotides align to TRBD1. CDR3 size: 16 residues. CDR1 is MDHEN and CDR2 is SYDVKM in the germline V gene. With V trimmed by 3 bases and J by 9 bases, 13 bases remained unmatched. CDR3: CASSFFGQGHGGEQFF. The CDR3 nucleotides are TGTGCCAGCAGTTTCTTCGGACAGGGTCATGGCGGTGAGCAGTTCTTC.

This chain uses TRBV5-6 with TRBJ2-7, with TRBD1 identical over 7 bases. The CDR3 has 15 residues. Germline CDR1 and CDR2: SGHDT and YYEEEE. V lost 4 bases to trimming and J lost 4 bases; unmatched junction nucleotides: 11. DNA of the CDR3: TGTGCCAGCAGCGTTGGGTGGGACAGAAGTTACGAGCAGTACTTC. It specifies CASSVGWDRSYEQYF.

This chain joins TRBV7-2 and TRBJ1-2; D ambiguous. Trimming left V 2 bases short and J 6 bases short, with 10 bases between. The CDR3 totals 13 residues. CDR1 and CDR2 (germline): SGHTA, FQGNSA. The CDR3 sequence is CASSLIIRDGYTF. As DNA, the CDR3 is TGTGCCAGCAGCTTAATCATCCGAGATGGCTACACCTTC.

This chain uses TRBV27 with TRBJ2-7, with 8 bases aligning to TRBD1. Germline V gene sequence: CDR1 MNHEY, CDR2 SMNVEV (reference sequence). V lost 5 bases and J lost 6; bases outside the gene matches: 15. The CDR3 length is 16 residues. In nucleotides, the CDR3 is TGTGCCAGCAGTCTAAACCCGACAGGGGTCATAGGCGAGCAGTACTTC. This sequence encodes CASSLNPTGVIGEQYF.